This T cell receptor beta chain emerged from a study of OX40 agonist ivuxolimab in advanced cancers. For the study at large: Ivuxolimab is a fully human IgG2 antibody that activates OX40 (CD134). Two cutaneous melanoma patients and one hepatocellular carcinoma patient, three in all, had partial responses.

Germline V lookup: CDR1 LNHDA, CDR2 SQIVND (reference sequence). After removal of 7 bases from V and 2 bases from J, the junction contained 6 bases not matched to a gene. The CDR3 is 14 residues long. Patients were ineligible given autoimmune disease history or systemic immunosuppression. Only in-frame clones appear in the TCRdb table, and some are missing; sequencing was by immunoSEQ multiplex PCR. This sample yields about 35,000 clones, of which around four fifths are seen a single time; 20% to 30% belongs to the top ten. V usage is TRBV19 and J usage is TRBJ2-3, with 7 bases matching TRBD1. The source material was CD4+ or CD8+ T cells sorted from blood, sampled in a trial of the OX40 agonist ivuxolimab. This TCR was recovered from an adult with an advanced solid tumor such as melanoma, head and neck, liver or kidney cancer. CDR3 sequence reads: CASKAGGNTDTQYF. The CDR3 DNA sequence: TGTGCCAGTAAGGCAGGGGGAAACACAGATACGCAGTATTTT.